This TCR beta chain was identified during a study of blood T cell repertoires in COVID-19. The V segment lost 6 bases and the J segment 10 bases; nucleotides outside the gene matches: 6. The CDR3 spans 12 residues. Germline values: CDR1 LNHDA, CDR2 SQIVND (reference sequence). The method was immunoSEQ multiplex PCR; TCRdb's version includes in-frame clones alone and lacks a portion of them. The table lists around 500,000 clones, 70% to 90% of them singletons. This chain links TRBV19 with TRBJ1-2; 9 bases line up with TRBD1. The clonotype originates from a human donor in a cohort sampled during active COVID-19. Sequencing was performed on peripheral blood. As DNA, the CDR3 is TGTGCCAGTAGCACAGGGGGCGCGCTCTACACCTTC. Translating gives CASSTGGALYTF.